Here is one TCR beta chain with its context. This CDR3 has 13 amino acids. Germline CDR1 reads SQVTM; CDR2 reads ANQGSEA. Unmatched junction bases numbered 10, after V lost 6 bases and J lost 6 bases. These data are taken from a study of blood T cell repertoires in COVID-19. About the study: Researchers got acute and convalescent COVID-19 samples from the United States, Italy and Spain. Sources were T cells, B-cell-depleted T cells, or PBMCs; the material itself was cDNA or gDNA.

Authors' methods: Quantification of nucleated cells was approximated via reference gene primer amplification. Produced via immunoSEQ multiplex PCR; TCRdb's table is partial and in-frame only. V and J calls and clone size are those listed in that table; D and trimming were worked out from the DNA. The sample carries about 170,000 clones, 80% to 85% recorded once. The V gene is TRBV29-1, the J gene TRBJ1-2, with 7 bases that match TRBD1. This clonotype was obtained from a man aged 65 to 85 with active or convalescent COVID-19. The sequencing input was peripheral blood. CDR3 nucleotide sequence: TGCAGCGTGGGCAGGGGGTTGATGGATGGCTACACCTTC. This codes for CSVGRGLMDGYTF.